This is a list of T cell receptor beta chains from one sample in a study of T cell responses to AZD1222 COVID-19 vaccine. The data were produced by immunoSEQ multiplex PCR, yet TCRdb's version contains in-frame clones alone and is incomplete. The sample shows 200,000 or so clones, 75% to 90% of them seen only once. The sample was peripheral blood, taken on day 0 of MenACWY control vaccination. The receptors come from an adult in good health. Both conserved end residues are trimmed from each CDR3. The order of the fields is J gene, V gene, clone size, CDR3 protein. Not every row has a clone size; where given, it reads once, few, many or a size class.

j_gene: TRBJ2-3; v_gene: TRBV19; abundance: .; CDR3aa: ASSDSKPNTQY
j_gene: TRBJ1-1; v_gene: TRBV5-1; abundance: .; CDR3aa: ASSLAFREMNTEAF
j_gene: TRBJ2-5; v_gene: TRBV5-4; abundance: .; CDR3aa: ASSAGGTNQETQY
j_gene: TRBJ2-1; v_gene: TRBV9; abundance: few; CDR3aa: ASSEPGGGSSYNEQF
j_gene: TRBJ2-7; v_gene: TRBV27; abundance: .; CDR3aa: ASRGLAGGGYEQY
j_gene: TRBJ1-2; v_gene: TRBV5-4; abundance: .; CDR3aa: ASSLAQGAGYGYT
j_gene: TRBJ1-1; v_gene: TRBV18; abundance: .; CDR3aa: ASSPKRQIEAF
j_gene: TRBJ2-7; v_gene: TRBV4-1; abundance: .; CDR3aa: ASSQGDWGSRREQY
j_gene: TRBJ1-2; v_gene: TRBV7-9; abundance: .; CDR3aa: ASSLGVPGIYGYT
j_gene: TRBJ1-2; v_gene: TRBV6-5; abundance: .; CDR3aa: ASSYDRERGYT
j_gene: TRBJ2-7; v_gene: TRBV18; abundance: .; CDR3aa: ASSGTDTYEQY
j_gene: TRBJ1-3; v_gene: TRBV29-1; abundance: .; CDR3aa: SVIGGDFGNTIY
j_gene: TRBJ2-7; v_gene: TRBV3-1/TRBV3-2; abundance: .; CDR3aa: ASSPRPASGNYEQY
j_gene: TRBJ2-7; v_gene: TRBV27; abundance: .; CDR3aa: ASISGADSYEQY
j_gene: TRBJ1-2; v_gene: TRBV27; abundance: .; CDR3aa: ASSRQIQGANYGYT
j_gene: TRBJ2-7; v_gene: TRBV18; abundance: .; CDR3aa: ASSPANSVHSYEQY
j_gene: TRBJ1-3; v_gene: TRBV4-2; abundance: .; CDR3aa: ASSQAAASSGNTIY
j_gene: TRBJ1-2; v_gene: TRBV7-2; abundance: .; CDR3aa: ASRPGSEGNYGYT
j_gene: TRBJ1-2; v_gene: TRBV5-1; abundance: .; CDR3aa: ASSLDSGLSGGGYT
j_gene: TRBJ1-4; v_gene: TRBV13; abundance: .; CDR3aa: ASSIGQGGEKLF
j_gene: TRBJ1-6; v_gene: TRBV5-8; abundance: .; CDR3aa: ASSGRSYSPLH
j_gene: TRBJ1-3; v_gene: TRBV11-2; abundance: .; CDR3aa: ASSSPQGTSGENTIY
j_gene: TRBJ2-2; v_gene: TRBV29-1; abundance: once; CDR3aa: SVTSGSVTGELF
j_gene: TRBJ1-1; v_gene: TRBV9; abundance: .; CDR3aa: ASRPGRSSNTEAF
j_gene: TRBJ1-4; v_gene: TRBV5-8; abundance: .; CDR3aa: ASSWPRGPANEKLF
j_gene: TRBJ2-2; v_gene: TRBV6-5; abundance: .; CDR3aa: AIAGVNTGELF
j_gene: TRBJ2-3; v_gene: TRBV4-2; abundance: .; CDR3aa: ASSQEARGPTDTQY
j_gene: TRBJ1-4; v_gene: TRBV29-1; abundance: .; CDR3aa: SVEDTPEKLF
j_gene: TRBJ1-2; v_gene: TRBV30; abundance: .; CDR3aa: AWSGTLGGYT
j_gene: TRBJ2-7; v_gene: TRBV9; abundance: .; CDR3aa: ASSAAGTGYHEQY
j_gene: TRBJ1-2; v_gene: TRBV28; abundance: .; CDR3aa: ASSLGQGGGYT
j_gene: TRBJ2-7; v_gene: TRBV19; abundance: .; CDR3aa: ASSAQVPYEQY